The 31 T cell receptor beta chains below were found in one sample sequenced in a study of response to subunit inactivated influenza vaccine. TCRdb re-derived calls from the RT-PCR reads in MiXCR, one entry per CDR3 protein. The table lists about 570,000 distinct CDR3 sequences, around 10% of them singletons. These data also formed part of another study, on T cells expressing NK-cell markers. This second study notes: UMIs were included in TCR beta cDNA generated by 5'RACE template switching.

This sample comprised PBMCs from blood, obtained on the day of vaccination. The receptors here all came from a man aged 45-65 years who received an inactivated influenza vaccine.

This clonotype was seen a handful of times. V is TRBV11-2 and J is TRBJ2-7, with D maybe TRBD1 (6 bases). Germline-derived CDR1 and CDR2 are SGHAT and FQNNGV. The germline V and J ends were trimmed by 5 bases and 3 bases, with 14 bases remaining between them. The CDR3 spans 14 residues. This chain's CDR3 is CASSPRQVYYEQYF. The DNA of the CDR3 is TGTGCCAGCAGCCCCAGACAGGTGTACTACGAGCAGTACTTC.

This clonotype has more than one count but fewer than ten. The V and J genes are TRBV29-1 and TRBJ2-2; maybe TRBD1 (6 bases). V shed 4 bases and J shed 5 bases, with 11 bases lying between them. Germline assignment: CDR1 SQVTM and CDR2 ANQGSEA. This CDR3 comprises 13 residues. The CDR3 region has the DNA TGCAGCGTTGGTTTAAGGGGGACCGGGGAGCTGTTTTTT. Translation: CSVGLRGTGELFF.

This clonotype showed up just a few times. This chain links TRBV9 with TRBJ2-1, with 11 bases matching TRBD2. The CDR3 runs to 15 residues. J gave up 2 bases and V 5 bases, and 3 bases lay outside the gene matches. Germline V lookup: CDR1 SGDLS, CDR2 YYNGEE. The CDR3 DNA sequence: TGTGCCAGCAGGGCTAGCGGGGGGCCCTACAATGAGCAGTTCTTC. Protein: CASRASGGPYNEQFF.

This clonotype turned up a few times. This chain uses TRBV10-3 with TRBJ2-2, with 8 bases lining up with TRBD2. Trimming removed 5 bases from V and 8 bases from J; junction bases left unmatched: 7. Germline lookup yields CDR1 ENHRY and CDR2 SYGVKD. The CDR3 covers 14 residues. CDR3 sequence (DNA): TGTGCCATCAGTCTGACTAGCGCCGTGGGGGAGCTGTTTTTT. Translated: CAISLTSAVGELFF.

This clonotype was counted a few times. This sequence joins TRBV2 and TRBJ2-7, with TRBD1 matching 9 bases. This CDR3 is 14 amino acids long. Germline values: CDR1 SNHLY, CDR2 FYNNEI. V shed 5 bases and J 4 bases; nucleotides not matched to a gene: 6. CDR3 DNA: TGTGCCAGCAGTAAGGACAGGGGTCGTTACGAGCAGTACTTC. It yields the protein CASSKDRGRYEQYF.

This clonotype was seen a handful of times. The chain employs TRBV20-1 and TRBJ2-5, with unresolved D. This CDR3 contains 15 residues. V was trimmed by 2 bases and J by 1 base, leaving 14 bases between them. Germline assignment: CDR1 DFQATT and CDR2 SNEGSKA (reference sequence). DNA for the CDR3: TGCAGTGCTAGACTTTTAAGAGACATCCAAGAGACCCAGTACTTC. Its protein is CSARLLRDIQETQYF.

This clonotype has ten or more counts. This chain connects TRBV12-3 or TRBV12-4 to TRBJ2-7, with no clear D. Trimming shortened V by 6 bases and J by 1 base, and 7 bases separated the two germline ends. The CDR3 contains 12 residues. The CDR3 bases are TGTGCCAGCAGGGACGGTTCCTACGAGCAGTACTTC. It is translated as CASRDGSYEQYF.

Many counts were recorded for this clonotype. This chain links TRBV7-8 with TRBJ2-1; D gene ambiguous. This CDR3 is built from 15 residues. Trimming stripped 5 bases from V and 2 bases from J, with 13 bases between. From germline, CDR1 is SGHVS and CDR2 FQNEAQ. CDR3 bases: TGTGCCAGCAGCAGTATTAGAACGCCCTACAATGAGCAGTTCTTC. As protein: CASSSIRTPYNEQFF.

This chain uses TRBV5-1 with TRBJ2-7, with D possibly matching TRBD2 (6 bases). V shed 4 bases and J shed 3 bases, with 20 bases lying between them. Germline V gene sequence: CDR1 SGHRS, CDR2 YFSETQ. The CDR3 contains 16 residues. This chain's CDR3 is CASSDVREKPIYEQYF. CDR3 bases: TGCGCCAGCAGCGACGTCCGGGAGAAGCCTATCTACGAGCAGTACTTC.

This chain connects TRBV12-3 or TRBV12-4 to TRBJ1-4, with TRBD1 identical over 9 bases. The V gene end was trimmed by 6 bases and the J gene end by 7 bases; junction bases not matched to a gene: 6. The CDR3 covers 14 residues. The CDR3 here is CASRYRGQGEKLFF. The CDR3, as DNA: TGTGCCAGCAGGTACAGGGGGCAAGGTGAAAAACTGTTTTTT.

This clonotype was observed a handful of times. DNA for the CDR3: TGTGCCATCAGTGAGTCGACTAGCGGGGCCTACAATGAGCAGTTCTTC. Translation: CAISESTSGAYNEQFF. V and J are TRBV10-3 and TRBJ2-1, with 11 bases identical to TRBD2. With V trimmed by 0 bases and J by 2 bases, 0 bases remained unmatched. Germline V gives CDR1 ENHRY, CDR2 SYGVKD. CDR3 length: 16 amino acids.

This clonotype occurred many times. The rearrangement links TRBV29-1 to TRBJ2-1; D assignment may be TRBD1 or TRBD2 (5 bases each). The CDR3 loop spans 13 amino acids. CDR1 is SQVTM, CDR2 ANQGSEA, per germline. V gave up 6 bases and J gave up 6 bases, with 15 bases separating them. Here the CDR3 reads CSVLPQAGNEQFF. The CDR3 DNA reads TGCAGCGTCCTCCCACAGGCGGGCAATGAGCAGTTCTTC.

This clonotype has only a few counts. The V gene is TRBV7-2, the J gene TRBJ2-2; D is perhaps TRBD1 (6 bases). There are 14 residues in the CDR3. Germline lookup yields CDR1 SGHTA and CDR2 FQGNSA. V gave up 2 bases and J gave up 4 bases, with 8 bases separating them. CDR3 loop: CASSLRGSTGELFF. Written as DNA, the CDR3 is TGTGCCAGCAGCTTAAGGGGGAGCACCGGGGAGCTGTTTTTT.

This clonotype was counted only a few times. This sequence joins TRBV3-1 and TRBJ1-1; no reliable D call. CDR3 size: 12 residues. V lost 3 bases and J 5 bases, leaving 7 bases between the germline ends. Germline CDR1 reads LGHDT; CDR2 reads YNNKEL (reference sequence). This chain's CDR3 is CASSQGVTEAFF. CDR3 nucleotides: TGTGCCAGCAGCCAGGGTGTAACTGAAGCTTTCTTT.

The chain has TRBV19 and TRBJ2-7, with D unresolved. Between the trimmed V and J ends, which lost 3 bases and 6 bases, there was a span of 9 bases. Germline V lookup: CDR1 LNHDA, CDR2 SQIVND (reference sequence). This CDR3 is 12 amino acids long. The CDR3 region is CASSILGSEQYF. The CDR3 bases are TGTGCCAGTAGTATCCTGGGAAGCGAGCAGTACTTC.

The V and J genes are TRBV5-1 and TRBJ1-4, with D uncertain. Between the trimmed V and J ends, which lost 0 bases and 5 bases, there was a span of 11 bases. This CDR3 is built from 15 residues. In germline, CDR1 is SGHRS, CDR2 YFSETQ. Written as DNA, the CDR3 is TGCGCCAGCAGCTTGGGGGCACAACGGAATGAAAAACTGTTTTTT. This sequence encodes CASSLGAQRNEKLFF.

The chain links TRBV5-1 to TRBJ2-1, with 8 bases aligning to TRBD2. The germline CDR1 and CDR2 sequences are SGHRS and YFSETQ. With 0 bases clipped from V and 3 bases from J, the junction kept 2 bases outside the gene matches. The CDR3 extends over 15 amino acids. CDR3 nucleotide sequence: TGCGCCAGCAGCTTGGGTAGCGGGGACTACAATGAGCAGTTCTTC. Protein: CASSLGSGDYNEQFF.

The chain couples TRBV5-5 to TRBJ2-7; D remains unclear. The germline V gene encodes CDR1 SGHKS and CDR2 YYEKEE (reference sequence). Trimming stripped 5 bases from V and 0 bases from J, with 12 bases between. The CDR3 is made up of 14 amino acids. CDR3 DNA sequence: TGTGCCAGCAGAGATGCCAGATCCTCCTACGAGCAGTACTTC. Its translation is CASRDARSSYEQYF.

The chain is built from TRBV7-8 and TRBJ2-7; 8 positions match TRBD2. Germline V gene sequence: CDR1 SGHVS, CDR2 FQNEAQ. Losses at the gene ends were 7 bases for V and 1 base for J; bases not matched to a gene: 3. There are 13 residues in the CDR3. Written as DNA, the CDR3 is TGTGCCAGCAACCTAGCGGGTTCCTACGAGCAGTACTTC. Translation: CASNLAGSYEQYF.

The gene calls are TRBV11-2 and TRBJ2-1, with D perhaps TRBD1 (6 bases). The V end lost 1 base, the J end lost 7 bases, and 14 bases lay between the germline ends. The CDR3 is 15 amino acids. CDR1 and CDR2 (germline): SGHAT, FQNNGV. CDR3 in DNA: TGTGCCAGCAGCTTAGTGAGGTGGACAGATAATGAGCAGTTCTTC. Its translation is CASSLVRWTDNEQFF.

This clonotype was recorded at least ten times. The genes are TRBV11-2 and TRBJ1-3; D uncertain. This CDR3 region has 13 residues. V was trimmed by 4 bases and J by 3 bases, leaving 7 bases between them. The germline V gene encodes CDR1 SGHAT and CDR2 FQNNGV. The CDR3 loop reads CASSSQVGNTIYF. The CDR3 DNA sequence: TGTGCCAGCAGCTCCCAGGTTGGAAACACCATATATTTT. Full variable domain (rest looked up from reference TRBV11-2 and TRBJ1-3): EAGVAQSPRYKIIEKRQSVAFWCNPISGHATLYWYQQILGQGPKLLIQFQNNGVVDDSQLPKDRFSAERLKGVDSTLKIQPAKLEDSAVYLCASSSQVGNTIYFGEGSWLTVV.

This chain joins TRBV2 and TRBJ2-2; TRBD1 agrees at 7 bases. The trim removed 4 bases at V and 4 bases at J, leaving 6 bases unmatched. The CDR3 length is 15 residues. CDR1 is SNHLY and CDR2 is FYNNEI in the germline V gene. CDR3 sequence (DNA): TGTGCCAGCAGTGCGACAGGGTGGGGCACCGGGGAGCTGTTTTTT. This sequence encodes CASSATGWGTGELFF.

This clonotype was observed a few times. V and J are TRBV4-3 and TRBJ2-1; 8 bases are a match to TRBD2. The germline V gene has CDR1 LGHNA and CDR2 YSLEER. The CDR3 is 16 amino acids. V gave up 0 bases and J gave up 3 bases; unmatched junction bases: 4. CDR3 sequence reads: CASSQEAGGFYNEQFF. The DNA of the CDR3 is TGCGCCAGCAGCCAAGAGGCGGGAGGATTCTACAATGAGCAGTTCTTC.

This clonotype came up many times. The chain has TRBV29-1 and TRBJ2-7, with D perhaps TRBD1 (6 bases). The V gene lost 0 bases and the J gene lost 0 bases, with 12 bases spanning the gap. Germline CDR1 reads SQVTM; CDR2 reads ANQGSEA. This CDR3 comprises 15 residues. The CDR3 DNA is TGCAGCGTTGAAGATCGATCGGGACACTCCTACGAGCAGTACTTC. It yields the protein CSVEDRSGHSYEQYF.

This rearrangement joins TRBV28 to TRBJ1-5; the D is unclear. CDR3 length equals 13 residues. The germline V gene encodes CDR1 MDHEN and CDR2 SYDVKM. Trimming removed 2 bases at V and 8 bases at J, with 10 bases between. The CDR3 here is CASSLAPVEPQHF. CDR3 DNA sequence: TGTGCCAGCAGTTTAGCCCCGGTAGAGCCCCAGCATTTT.

CDR3 protein: CATSDWTSGSYNEQFF. The CDR3 DNA reads TGTGCCACCAGTGATTGGACTAGCGGGTCTTACAATGAGCAGTTCTTC. The chain employs TRBV24-1 and TRBJ2-1; 11 bases map to TRBD2. Germline V gives CDR1 KGHDR, CDR2 SFDVKD. The ends lost 2 bases at V and 4 bases at J; junction bases unmatched: 3. The CDR3 spans 16 residues.

The sample holds many counts of this clonotype. CDR3 protein: CSVAGGPNTGELFF. The CDR3 nucleotides read TGCAGCGTTGCAGGGGGCCCGAACACCGGGGAGCTGTTTTTT. The rearrangement uses TRBV29-1 and TRBJ2-2, with 8 bases fitting TRBD1. Unmatched junction bases numbered 1, after V lost 4 bases and J lost 0 bases. Germline CDR1 is SQVTM and CDR2 is ANQGSEA. The CDR3 extends over 14 amino acids.

The chain links TRBV3-1 to TRBJ1-1; D gene unclear. CDR3 length: 11 amino acids. Germline CDR1 LGHDT, CDR2 YNNKEL (reference sequence). CDR3 DNA: TGTGCGGTCCGCGCTGCTGGTGAAGCTTTCTTT. It specifies CAVRAAGEAFF. Drawing the rest from reference TRBV3-1 and TRBJ1-1, the complete variable domain is DTAVSQTPKYLVTQMGNDKSIKCEQNLGHDTMYWYKQDSKKFLKIMFSYNNKELIINETVPNRFSPKSPDKAHLNLHINSLELGDSAVYFCAVRAAGEAFFGQGTRLTVV.

This chain links TRBV14 with TRBJ2-3; D unresolved. The CDR3 extends over 14 amino acids. In germline, CDR1 is SGHDN, CDR2 FVKESK. V lost 0 bases, J lost 3 bases, and 7 bases lay in between. The CDR3 DNA reads as TGTGCCAGCAGCCAAGAACCAGAAACAGATACGCAGTATTTT. It codes for CASSQEPETDTQYF.

This clonotype was observed a handful of times. The chain links TRBV5-4 to TRBJ2-7; 12 bases match TRBD1. This CDR3 is 15 amino acids long. Germline loops: CDR1 SGHNT, CDR2 YYREEE (reference sequence). The trim removed 3 bases at V and 5 bases at J, leaving 6 bases unmatched. The CDR3 sequence is CASSSWDRGLNEQYF. The CDR3 DNA sequence: TGTGCCAGCAGCTCCTGGGACAGGGGGCTCAACGAGCAGTACTTC.

V usage is TRBV5-1 and J usage is TRBJ2-7; TRBD2 is a possible D gene (5 bases). CDR1 SGHRS and CDR2 YFSETQ come from the germline V gene. Trimming pared 5 bases from V and 1 base from J, leaving 10 bases between. The CDR3 runs 13 residues. CDR3 region: CASRLAPSYEQYF. The CDR3 DNA reads as TGCGCCAGCAGGCTAGCTCCATCCTACGAGCAGTACTTC. Full variable domain (missing parts from reference TRBV5-1 and TRBJ2-7): KAGVTQTPRYLIKTRGQQVTLSCSPISGHRSVSWYQQTPGQGLQFLFEYFSETQRNKGNFPGRFSGRQFSNSRSEMNVSTLELGDSALYLCASRLAPSYEQYFGPGTRLTVT.